The next 13 T cell receptor beta chains were all read from a single sample in a study of T cells in Graves' hyperthyroidism and ophthalmopathy. Authors of the study amplified TCR beta CDR3 regions from RNA transcripts. The TCR CDR3 was amplified in a first-round RT-PCR using the HTBI primer set. Each CDR3 protein is one row after TCRdb ran MiXCR on the multiplex PCR reads. Here the sample spans fewer than 850,000 distinct CDR3 sequences, 17% being singletons. Sample: blood. These receptors were collected from a man aged 50 or older with Graves' hyperthyroidism.

The rearrangement links TRBV20-1 to TRBJ2-5; D uncertain. Trimming left V 6 bases short and J 1 base short, with 15 bases between. Germline loops: CDR1 DFQATT, CDR2 SNEGSKA (reference sequence). CDR3 length: 14 amino acids. The CDR3 nucleotides are TGCAGTGCCGAAGGGTGGCTAAGCCAAGAGACCCAGTACTTC. Translating it yields CSAEGWLSQETQYF.

This clonotype was observed at least ten times. This rearrangement joins TRBV7-6 to TRBJ2-1; TRBD2 agrees at 9 bases. The CDR3 extends over 16 amino acids. V was clipped by 0 bases and J by 8 bases; unmatched bases: 8. Germline V gives CDR1 SGHVS, CDR2 FNYEAQ. DNA for the CDR3: TGTGCCAGCAGCTTAGCTCCTAGCGGGACATGGTATGAGCAGTTCTTC. Translation: CASSLAPSGTWYEQFF.

This clonotype was picked up many times. CDR3 amino acids: CASSLVGTFETQYF. The CDR3 region has the DNA TGTGCCAGCAGTTTGGTCGGGACGTTTGAGACCCAGTACTTC. This chain joins TRBV12-3 or TRBV12-4 and TRBJ2-5; D may match TRBD1 or TRBD2 (5 bases each). Trimming left V 3 bases short and J 5 bases short, with 13 bases between. The CDR3 has 14 amino acids.

V is TRBV25-1 and J is TRBJ2-3; 8 nucleotides match TRBD2. The V segment lost 6 bases and the J segment 2 bases; nucleotides outside the gene matches: 7. CDR3 length: 15 amino acids. Per the germline V gene, CDR1 is MGHDK and CDR2 is SYGVNS. In DNA form, the CDR3 reads TGTGCCAGCAGGGCCAGCGGGAGAATCACAGATACGCAGTATTTT. Translated, it gives CASRASGRITDTQYF.

The V call is TRBV6-8, the J call TRBJ2-7, with 8 bases fitting TRBD2. Germline V gives CDR1 MNHGY, CDR2 SAAAGT. This CDR3 spans 15 amino acids. Losses at the gene ends were 0 bases for V and 3 bases for J; bases not matched to a gene: 4. CDR3 protein: CASSYSSSGSYEQYF. CDR3 nucleotides: TGTGCCAGCAGTTACTCGAGCAGCGGGAGCTACGAGCAGTACTTC.

In the case of this clonotype: An end of the junction does not agree with germline; a read error may underlie this. The chain has TRBV30 and TRBJ1-3; D gene ambiguous. The CDR3 is 12 amino acids. Germline lookup yields CDR1 GTSNPN and CDR2 SVGIG (reference sequence). The CDR3 nucleotides are TGTGCCTGGAGTGCCTCTGCAAACACCATATATTTT. Its protein is CAWSASANTIYF.

The V and J genes are TRBV12-3 or TRBV12-4 and TRBJ2-1, with 7 bases that match TRBD2. The junction had 7 bases not matched to a gene; V was cut back by 3 bases and J by 5 bases. This CDR3 contains 15 residues. The CDR3 DNA follows: TGTGCCAGCAGTTTCTATGGGGGGAGGGACAATGAGCAGTTCTTC. This codes for CASSFYGGRDNEQFF.

This clonotype showed up just a few times. The V and J genes are TRBV7-2 and TRBJ2-1; no clear D. Looked up from germline, CDR1 is SGHTA and CDR2 is FQGNSA. This CDR3 comprises 11 residues. Trimming removed 5 bases at V and 5 bases at J, with 4 bases between. In DNA form, the CDR3 reads TGTGCCAGCAGCCCTCACAATGAGCAGTTCTTC. Protein: CASSPHNEQFF.

This clonotype was counted a few times. This sequence joins TRBV15 and TRBJ2-3; 7 nucleotides agree with TRBD2. The germline V gene encodes CDR1 LNHNV and CDR2 YYDKDF (reference sequence). The length of the CDR3 is 17 residues. Trimming at V came to 0 bases and at J to 3 bases, leaving 9 bases not matched to a gene. The CDR3 region is CATSRDFLAGATDTQYF. CDR3 bases: TGTGCCACCAGCAGAGATTTTTTAGCGGGTGCTACAGATACGCAGTATTTT. Based on the CDR3 plus reference TRBV15 and TRBJ2-3, the full variable domain is DAMVIQNPRYQVTQFGKPVTLSCSQTLNHNVMYWYQQKSSQAPKLLFHYYDKDFNNEADTPDNFQSRRPNTSFCFLDIRSPGLGDTAMYLCATSRDFLAGATDTQYFGPGTRLTVL.

This clonotype appeared once. The CDR3 end shows no conserved phenylalanine or tryptophan, and so a read error is likely. This rearrangement joins TRBV7-6 to TRBJ2-3; 10 positions agree with TRBD1. Germline V CDR1 and CDR2: SGHVS, FNYEAQ. V was pared by 3 bases and J by 1 base, with 4 bases of the junction left unmatched. This CDR3 region has 16 residues. For the CDR3, the DNA is TGTGCCAGCAGCTTCCCGGACAGGGGGGGCACAGATACGCAGTATTCT. Its protein is CASSFPDRGGTDTQYS.

This clonotype was counted at least ten times. The chain is built from TRBV28 and TRBJ2-7; TRBD2 matches at 7 bases. This CDR3 is built from 14 residues. J gave up 3 bases and V 4 bases, and 6 bases lay outside the gene matches. The germline V gene encodes CDR1 MDHEN and CDR2 SYDVKM. Written as DNA, the CDR3 is TGTGCCAGCAGTTGGACCGGGGGGATCTACGAGCAGTACTTC. This translates into CASSWTGGIYEQYF.

This clonotype was seen many times. The CDR3 DNA is TGTGCCAGCAGCCGAGCAGGGGACGGATATGGCTACACCTTC. Its translation is CASSRAGDGYGYTF. This chain joins TRBV3-1 and TRBJ1-2; the D gene is possibly TRBD1 (6 bases). The CDR3 is 14 amino acids. Germline CDR1 LGHDT, CDR2 YNNKEL (reference sequence). V lost 4 bases, J lost 5 bases, and 14 bases lay in between.

This clonotype has just a few counts. The chain employs TRBV3-1 and TRBJ1-6; D is unresolved. Germline V gene data show CDR1 as LGHDT and CDR2 as YNNKEL (reference sequence). The CDR3 consists of 15 residues. V was shortened by 1 base and J by 10 bases, with 14 bases between the two germline ends. CDR3 in DNA: TGTGCCAGCAGCCAAGGGCCAGAGCTCAGATCACCCCTCCACTTT. Translation: CASSQGPELRSPLHF.